This is a list of T cell receptor beta chains from one sample in a study of CD8 T cells in Susac syndrome. TCRdb fed the immunoSEQ multiplex PCR reads into MiXCR, producing one record per CDR3 protein. This table holds approximately 200,000 distinct CDR3 sequences, about 95% found once. Sequencing was carried out using CD4+ T cells from PBMCs. The receptors come from a human donor with multiple sclerosis. CDR3s include the opening cysteine and the closing phenylalanine or tryptophan. The listing skips clone size in some rows; elsewhere it reads once, few, many or a size class.

>TRBJ2-1|TRBV9|.
CASSVGSTHNEQFF
>TRBJ1-5|TRBV20-1|.
CSASPDPGQPQHF
>TRBJ2-7|TRBV28|.
CASTIGQGQGEQYF
>TRBJ2-5|TRBV20-1|.
CSARASGSWEETQYF
>TRBJ1-2|TRBV5-1|.
CASSLPGGINYGYTF
>TRBJ1-5|TRBV12-3/TRBV12-4|.
CASSEPGAAGLGQHF
>TRBJ2-3|TRBV15|.
CATSRVQDTQYF
>TRBJ2-5|TRBV7-3|.
CASSLLDGGSETQYF
>TRBJ1-1|TRBV5-1|.
CASSSGTETEAFF
>TRBJ1-5|TRBV20-1|.
CSVGNHGPQLF
>TRBJ2-3|TRBV30|.
CAWSVPVGHTQYF
>TRBJ1-2|TRBV30|.
CAWGRGLHGYTF
>TRBJ2-1|TRBV29-1|.
CSLSGTGQSNEQFF
>TRBJ2-1|TRBV6-2/TRBV6-3|.
CASSYSRTTPRTYNEQFF
>TRBJ2-2|TRBV7-3|few
CASSPLANTGELFF
>TRBJ2-3|TRBV2|.
CASGRSTSPRTDTQYF
>TRBJ1-1|TRBV19|.
CASSTRMNTEAFF
>TRBJ2-1|TRBV29-1|.
CSVTKPRDRTYNEQFF
>TRBJ2-3|TRBV24-1|.
CATSDGDRGFADTQYF
>TRBJ1-2|TRBV27|.
CATKKGTSSGYTF
>TRBJ2-5|TRBV5-6|.
CASSSNRGPGTQYF
>TRBJ2-2|TRBV20-1|.
CSARDGGGNTGELFF
>TRBJ1-4|TRBV3-1|.
CASRLQGVTEKLFF
>TRBJ1-5|TRBV30|.
CAWSRGNNYQPQHF
>TRBJ1-2|TRBV7-9|few
CASSPGPGYGYTF
>TRBJ1-2|TRBV6-2/TRBV6-3|once
CASSYAQGPSNYGYTF
>TRBJ2-1|TRBV3-1|.
CASRDGGAGNEQFF
>TRBJ2-3|TRBV7-2|once
CASSRTSGGVDTQYF
>TRBJ2-7|TRBV15|.
CATSRDPATTYEQYF
>TRBJ2-7|TRBV3-1|.
CASSQGRGAYEQYF
>TRBJ2-3|TRBV4-2|.
CASSQKGHTDTQYF
>TRBJ1-2|TRBV6-5|.
CASSYSPSTGYGYTF
>TRBJ2-1|TRBV24-1|.
CATSDLSRDSNEQFF
>TRBJ2-7|TRBV4-1|once
CASSLRGGAYEQYF
>TRBJ2-1|TRBV7-3|.
CASSLSGGNYNEQFF
>TRBJ1-5|TRBV30|.
CAAGESQPQHF
>TRBJ2-1|TRBV20-1|.
CSAASGNSYNEQFF
>TRBJ1-5|TRBV4-1|.
CASSQGGLQASNQPQHF
>TRBJ1-1|TRBV29-1|.
CSVDPGQIMNTEAFF
>TRBJ2-1|TRBV30|.
CAWVKGGNNEQFF
>TRBJ2-3|TRBV5-1|.
CASSRQGADTDTQYF
>TRBJ1-2|TRBV10-3|.
CAMSGQGGLGYTF
>TRBJ2-1|TRBV27|.
CASSLHRQSNEQFF
>TRBJ2-1|TRBV5-1|.
CASSLRGLWNEQFF